This T cell receptor beta chain was observed in a study of blood T cell repertoires in COVID-19. The germline V gene encodes CDR1 MDHEN and CDR2 SYDVKM. The CDR3 contains 18 residues. The V segment lost 7 bases and the J segment 1 base; nucleotides outside the gene matches: 14. Profiling relied on immunoSEQ multiplex PCR, and the TCRdb table lists in-frame clones only, not all of them. The sample includes more than 9,500 clones, 72% of them seen just once. The sequenced sample consisted of peripheral blood. This receptor was identified in a man in his 60s with COVID-19, enrolled during active disease. The chain is built from TRBV28 and TRBJ1-3; TRBD1 agrees at 9 bases. In DNA form, the CDR3 reads TGTGCCAGCAACCCCGGACAGGGGTATGTTTTTTCTGGAAACACCATATATTTT. Translating it yields CASNPGQGYVFSGNTIYF. The whole variable domain, filled in from reference TRBV28 and TRBJ1-3, reads DVKVTQSSRYLVKRTGEKVFLECVQDMDHENMFWYRQDPGLGLRLIYFSYDVKMKEKGDIPEGYSVSREKKERFSLILESASTNQTSMYLCASNPGQGYVFSGNTIYFGEGSWLTVV.